The T cell receptor beta chain described here comes from a study of T cell responses to AZD1222 COVID-19 vaccine. The table came from immunoSEQ multiplex PCR; TCRdb's copy has only in-frame clones and leaves some out. Of about 96,000 clones listed, around 91% are singletons. Study-wide findings and caveats: Among those given AZD1222, only five or six were seropositive at baseline. Mapped onto spike, vaccine-associated CD4 TCRs spanned it and were dominant at 160-218 and 743-854. Spike-specific TCR breadth and depth were elevated following two AZD1222 doses. Repertoires were collected only later (after the peak T cell response had occurred).

On this clone itself: Its specificity is not known.

This receptor was taken from an adult in good health. The sequencing used peripheral blood, collected on day 0 of MenACWY control vaccination.

The CDR3 coding sequence is TGCGCCAGCAGTGACGGAGGAGCGGGAGAAGATACGCAGTATTTT. This translates into CASSDGGAGEDTQYF. The rearrangement links TRBV10-1 to TRBJ2-3; 8 bases are a match to TRBD2. CDR1 WNHNN and CDR2 SYGVQD come from the germline V gene (reference sequence). This CDR3 has 15 residues. With V trimmed by 3 bases and J by 5 bases, 7 bases remained unmatched.